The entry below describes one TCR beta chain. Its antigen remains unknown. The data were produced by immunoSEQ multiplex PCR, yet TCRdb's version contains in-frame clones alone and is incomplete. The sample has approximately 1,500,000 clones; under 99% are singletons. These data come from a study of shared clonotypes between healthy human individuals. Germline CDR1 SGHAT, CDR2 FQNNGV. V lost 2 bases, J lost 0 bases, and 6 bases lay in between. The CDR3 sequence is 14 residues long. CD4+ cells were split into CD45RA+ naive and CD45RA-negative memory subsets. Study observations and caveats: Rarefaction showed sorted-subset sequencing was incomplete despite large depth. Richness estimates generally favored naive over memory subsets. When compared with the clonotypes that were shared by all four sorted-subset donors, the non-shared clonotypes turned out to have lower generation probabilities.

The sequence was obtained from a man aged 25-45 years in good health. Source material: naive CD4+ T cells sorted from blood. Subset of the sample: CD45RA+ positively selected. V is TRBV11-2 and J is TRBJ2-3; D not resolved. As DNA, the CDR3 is TGTGCCAGCAGCTTAACGAGGAGCACAGATACGCAGTATTTT. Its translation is CASSLTRSTDTQYF.